The following is a TCR beta chain sequence with its context. This clone occurred a few times. The clone's antigen remains unknown. Base qualities are not recorded, but no much larger clone differs from it by a single base. This specimen belongs to a study of beta chain features in type 1 diabetes (dated 2018 in TCRdb). Concerning the study at large: No differences in mean age, gender distribution, total cell number or subset yield were found between patients and healthy donors. A total of around 110,000,000 sorted cells were examined across all samples, and RNA yield correlated strongly with the number of cells per subset. The study compared the TCRB repertoires of sorted circulating CD4+ T cell subsets in recently diagnosed type 1 diabetes patients with those in matched healthy donors. Whereas all 28 donors provided naive and central memory subsets, regulatory and stem cell-like memory subsets were isolated from just 8 patients and roughly eight healthy donors.

Including cysteine and phenylalanine, the CDR3 has 14 amino acids. Of all the DNA, just the CDR3 is kept, 42 bases in frame from base 1. The germline V gene gives CDR1 as SGHVS and CDR2 as FQNEAQ. The paper's findings and limits, for the study overall: Shorter templates might have been favored by PCR, but patient and control samples were amplified and corrected together, so both groups would have been affected equally by any skew. In all four CD4+ subsets, TCRB CDR3 length was moderately but significantly shorter in type 1 diabetes patients. The naive, central memory and regulatory TCRB repertoires appeared to resemble one another more closely among patients than among healthy donors. Because cDNA was sequenced instead of genomic DNA, highly expressing activated cells could be over-represented, though the groups showed no difference in activation or CD3 levels. Patients with type 1 diabetes made fewer insertions and deleted more nucleotides at VDJ recombination sites, implying thymic rearrangement abnormalities. Because small numbers of individuals were included in the HLA sub-analyses, any influence of HLA type on TCRB rearrangement was left unresolved.

Each donor gave one peripheral blood draw, around 0.12 L on average, collected into heparinised tubes. Using a panel that included CD45RO, CCR7, CD25, CD127, CD95 and CD27, naive, central memory, regulatory and stem cell-like memory CD4+ T cells were sorted on a BD FACSAria II. All sorted populations exceeded 95% purity. PBMCs were isolated right away by Lymphoprep density gradient centrifugation and were stained directly, without culture. Samples were stained and sorted in pairs, with one healthy donor and one patient per experiment, so that batch effects were minimized. The entire amount of isolated RNA was reverse transcribed using the High Capacity cDNA Reverse Transcription Kit, so the sequenced TCRB transcripts were expressed ones. Deep immunoSEQ sequencing was performed on naive, central memory and regulatory T cell samples, with an average of roughly 3.3 million total reads per sample. After sorted cells were lysed in RLT buffer, RNA was extracted with DNase-treated RNeasy Micro or Mini kits, with the choice depending on cell number. To prevent cross-contamination, each cell subset was processed individually, whereas patient and healthy donor samples were processed jointly. Using the immunoSEQ multiplex PCR, TCRB sequences were amplified from cDNA into 87-bp fragments spanning the CDR3 region. Sequencing of the amplicons was performed on the Illumina HiSeq platform. Per the authors' processing: PCR bias was computationally corrected using synthetic template baselines, reads within Hamming distance 2 were collapsed, and singletons that could not be merged were discarded. Reads were aligned against IMGT so that V, D and J genes, CDR3 length and insertions or deletions at six rearrangement sites could be assigned. Within each subset, clonotype counts were normalized to the number of sorted cells before true diversity and Gini coefficients were calculated with the tcR R package. The overlap coefficient, calculated on TCRB nucleotide sequences, was used to measure repertoire sharing. Out-of-frame TCRB sequences from naive cells were analyzed as a proxy for the pre-selection repertoire. TCRdb mirrors the immuneACCESS table, restricted to in-frame sequences. Some clones are absent from its copies; in checked studies, under half trace to an unresolved V gene, and the reason for the others is unknown. D and trimming were read from the DNA, whereas the V and J calls and clone size are those reported in that table. A total of a few hundred thousand clones appear in this sample, about 14% of them only once. In total, the top ten clones hold 0.03% to 0.04% of the sample.

Source material: naive CD4+ T cells from blood. What the cell subset or site label conveys for this sample: true naive CD4+ T cells. Recombination linked TRBV7-8 to TRBJ2-5, with 8 middle bases fitting TRBD1. The J call may be in error: the DNA end matches TRBJ2-7 better. The origin of this receptor is a man in his thirties or forties in good health. The CDR3 in this case is CASSTDRVTYEQYF. The sequenced DNA: TGTGCCAGCAGCACGGACAGGGTAACCTACGAGCAGTACTTC.